Each of the 19 T cell receptor beta chains below was sequenced from the same sample in a study of T cell repertoires in cytomegalovirus infection. TCRdb reprocessed the reads via MiXCR and lists one record per CDR3 protein. The table shows 370,000 or so distinct CDR3 sequences, with about 34% occurring only once. No antigen is known for these receptors. The source was cultured PBMCs, collected from culture after CMV antigen stimulation. All receptors derive from a human donor in good health (CMV status not recorded). Some clones in this sample may be carry-over from other donors' samples.

The rearrangement uses TRBV6-2 or TRBV6-3 and TRBJ1-1; D gene ambiguous. Trimming took off 2 bases at V and 7 bases at J, with 5 bases between the two ends. CDR1 is MNHEY, CDR2 SVGEGT, per germline. This CDR3 is 11 amino acids long. The CDR3 spells CASSYGNEAFF. The CDR3 nucleotides read TGTGCCAGCAGTTACGGGAATGAAGCTTTCTTT.

The rearrangement links TRBV4-2 to TRBJ2-7; 10 nucleotides line up with TRBD1. The V segment lost 0 bases and the J segment 5 bases; nucleotides outside the gene matches: 10. Germline-derived CDR1 and CDR2 are LGHNA and YNFKEQ. The CDR3 extends over 17 amino acids. Here the CDR3 DNA reads TGTGCCAGCAGCCAAGAGCCGCGAGGGACAGGGGCGCACGAGCAGTACTTC. This sequence encodes CASSQEPRGTGAHEQYF.

In this sample, this clonotype turned up a few times. The chain links TRBV7-9 to TRBJ2-7, with 8 nucleotides matching TRBD2. Germline values: CDR1 SEHNR, CDR2 FQNEAQ (reference sequence). This CDR3 contains 15 residues. The V and J ends lost 2 bases and 0 bases, in that order; junction bases with no gene match: 3. For the CDR3, the DNA is TGTGCCAGCAGCTTATCCGGGAGGGCCTCCTACGAGCAGTACTTC. Protein: CASSLSGRASYEQYF.

This chain joins TRBV4-1 and TRBJ2-7; D is unresolved. The CDR3 consists of 15 residues. CDR1 and CDR2 from the germline V gene are MGHRA and YSYEKL. V lost 0 bases to trimming and J lost 3 bases, with 12 bases between them. CDR3 nucleotide sequence: TGCGCCAGCAGCCAAGAAGAGTATGGGCTCTACGAGCAGTACGTC. This gives the protein CASSQEEYGLYEQYV.

This clonotype was seen a few times. The chain has TRBV29-1 and TRBJ2-2, with TRBD2 identical over 11 bases. With V trimmed by 6 bases and J by 4 bases, 1 base remained unmatched. Germline-derived CDR1 and CDR2 are SQVTM and ANQGSEA. The CDR3 loop spans 13 amino acids. CDR3 sequence: CSVLAGVTGELFF. CDR3 nucleotide sequence: TGCAGCGTACTAGCGGGAGTCACCGGGGAGCTGTTTTTT.

V and J are TRBV27 and TRBJ2-2; TRBD2 agrees at 14 bases. V lost 4 bases, J lost 1 base, and 5 bases stayed unmatched. Germline assignment: CDR1 MNHEY and CDR2 SMNVEV (reference sequence). The CDR3 covers 18 residues. CDR3 DNA: TGTGCCAGCAGTTCCTGGGGGACTAGCGGGAGGAACACCGGGGAGCTGTTTTTT. Translation gives CASSSWGTSGRNTGELFF.

The chain combines TRBV7-2 with TRBJ2-5; D gene uncertain. From germline, CDR1 is SGHTA and CDR2 FQGNSA. This CDR3 comprises 14 residues. V was cut by 5 bases and J by 3 bases, with 13 bases left in between. CDR3 in DNA: TGTGCCAGCAGCCCTCCGGGTCTCAAAGAGACCCAGTACTTC. This codes for CASSPPGLKETQYF.

Only a few counts were recorded for this clonotype. The rearrangement links TRBV12-3 or TRBV12-4 to TRBJ2-2; possible D gene TRBD2, 6 bases. The CDR3 has 15 residues. V lost 2 bases to trimming and J lost 1 base, with 8 bases between them. CDR3 protein: CASSLNSGNTGELFF. DNA for the CDR3: TGTGCCAGCAGTTTAAATAGCGGGAACACCGGGGAGCTGTTTTTT.

This clonotype was observed a few times. DNA for the CDR3: TGTGCCAGTAGTCCACTAGCGGGTGGCTCTGGGGCCAACGTCCTGACTTTC. Protein: CASSPLAGGSGANVLTF. V and J are TRBV19 and TRBJ2-6; TRBD2 agrees at 9 bases. Germline V CDR1 and CDR2: LNHDA, SQIVND (reference sequence). This CDR3 is 17 amino acids long. V lost 5 bases to trimming and J lost 0 bases; unmatched junction nucleotides: 5.

The gene calls are TRBV4-3 and TRBJ1-1, with D possibly being TRBD1 (6 bases). Trimming shortened V by 4 bases and J by 1 base, and 13 bases separated the two germline ends. CDR1 is LGHNA, CDR2 YSLEER, per germline. The CDR3 covers 15 residues. Written as DNA, the CDR3 is TGCGCCAGCAGCCGGGACATGGGGTGGAACACTGAAGCTTTCTTT. It translates to CASSRDMGWNTEAFF.

The chain links TRBV9 to TRBJ2-3; 7 bases align to TRBD1. This CDR3 spans 16 amino acids. Germline V gene sequence: CDR1 SGDLS, CDR2 YYNGEE. Germline trimming cut 4 bases from V and 2 bases from J; bases unmatched to any gene: 10. In DNA, the CDR3 is TGTGCCAGCAGCTTGGGACAGACTGCTTTCACAGATACGCAGTATTTT. Translation gives CASSLGQTAFTDTQYF.

This chain connects TRBV7-9 to TRBJ2-1; D is uncertain. The ends were cut back, 0 bases at V and 9 bases at J, with 12 bases in the middle. The CDR3 sequence is 14 residues long. CDR1 and CDR2 from the germline V gene are SEHNR and FQNEAQ (reference sequence). CDR3 DNA: TGTGCCAGCAGCTTAGCCGCGAGGATGACTGAGCAGTTCTTC. Residues: CASSLAARMTEQFF.

This sequence joins TRBV5-4 and TRBJ1-5; a possible D gene is TRBD1 (5 bases). The CDR3 length is 13 residues. CDR1 and CDR2 (germline): SGHNT, YYREEE (reference sequence). V lost 4 bases and J 6 bases, leaving 11 bases between the germline ends. CDR3 sequence: CASSRDDGQPQHF. The CDR3 DNA reads as TGTGCCAGCAGCAGGGACGATGGTCAGCCCCAGCATTTT.

V and J are TRBV7-2 and TRBJ2-3; 9 bases fit TRBD2. The CDR3 spans 17 residues. Trimming took 2 bases from V and 1 from J; bases not matched to a gene: 7. Per the germline V gene, CDR1 is SGHTA and CDR2 is FQGNSA. The CDR3 here is CASSLMLTSGGTDTQYF. The CDR3 nucleotides are TGTGCCAGCAGCTTAATGCTGACTAGCGGAGGCACAGATACGCAGTATTTT.

This clonotype was seen many times. The chain couples TRBV7-2 to TRBJ2-3; a possible D gene is TRBD1 (6 bases). The V end lost 5 bases, the J end lost 3 bases, and 21 bases lay between the germline ends. CDR1 is SGHTA and CDR2 is FQGNSA in the germline V gene. The CDR3 extends over 17 amino acids. CDR3 amino acids: CASSPQGPFSWTDTQYF. Written as DNA, the CDR3 is TGTGCCAGCAGCCCCCAGGGGCCATTTAGCTGGACAGATACGCAGTATTTT.

This clonotype was observed a handful of times. The V call is TRBV5-5, the J call TRBJ1-5, with D tentatively TRBD1 (6 bases). The germline gives CDR1 SGHKS, CDR2 YYEKEE (reference sequence). This CDR3 spans 16 amino acids. Trimming left V 4 bases short and J 4 bases short, with 18 bases between. CDR3 in amino acids: CASSLEVGTPNQPQHF. CDR3 coding DNA: TGTGCCAGCAGCCTAGAGGTCGGGACACCTAATCAGCCCCAGCATTTT.

The sample holds a few counts of this clonotype. This sequence joins TRBV7-9 and TRBJ2-3; 8 bases align to TRBD1. The CDR3 loop spans 16 amino acids. In germline, CDR1 is SEHNR, CDR2 FQNEAQ (reference sequence). Trimming removed 0 bases from V and 6 bases from J; junction bases left unmatched: 8. The CDR3 DNA sequence: TGTGCCAGCAGCTTAGCAACCTCGACAGGGGCCGATACGCAGTATTTT. This translates into CASSLATSTGADTQYF.

V is TRBV27 and J is TRBJ2-5; 11 bases are a match to TRBD1. This CDR3 comprises 15 residues. Germline CDR1 reads MNHEY; CDR2 reads SMNVEV (reference sequence). V dropped 5 bases and J dropped 5; count of bases not matched to a gene: 7. CDR3: CASSPRTGGRETQYF. The CDR3 region has the DNA TGTGCCAGCAGTCCGCGGACAGGGGGCAGGGAGACCCAGTACTTC.

The sample holds one count of this clonotype. This chain joins TRBV20-1 and TRBJ1-4, with D unclear. The V end was cut by 6 bases, the J end by 0 bases, with 8 bases between. Per the germline V gene, CDR1 is DFQATT and CDR2 is SNEGSKA (reference sequence). This CDR3 contains 13 residues. CDR3 sequence (DNA): TGCAGTGCACGGGCCTCAACTAATGAAAAACTGTTTTTT. This sequence encodes CSARASTNEKLFF.